This TCR beta chain is from a study of blood T cell repertoires in COVID-19. The V end lost 2 bases, the J end lost 0 bases, and 3 bases lay between the germline ends. The CDR3 has 14 amino acids. Germline V CDR1 and CDR2: SGDLS, YYNGEE. Authors' methods: Amplification of reference gene primers provided the estimated nucleated cell counts. The method was immunoSEQ multiplex PCR; TCRdb's version includes in-frame clones alone and lacks a portion of them. That table gives V, J and clone size, and the DNA gave D and trimming. The profile shows approximately 160,000 clones, approximately 78% of them singletons.

The sequence derives from a human donor in a cohort sampled during active COVID-19. Sequencing was carried out using peripheral blood. The rearrangement links TRBV9 to TRBJ2-6; D unresolved. As DNA, the CDR3 is TGTGCCAGCAGCGTTAACTCTGGGGCCAACGTCCTGACTTTC. It encodes CASSVNSGANVLTF.